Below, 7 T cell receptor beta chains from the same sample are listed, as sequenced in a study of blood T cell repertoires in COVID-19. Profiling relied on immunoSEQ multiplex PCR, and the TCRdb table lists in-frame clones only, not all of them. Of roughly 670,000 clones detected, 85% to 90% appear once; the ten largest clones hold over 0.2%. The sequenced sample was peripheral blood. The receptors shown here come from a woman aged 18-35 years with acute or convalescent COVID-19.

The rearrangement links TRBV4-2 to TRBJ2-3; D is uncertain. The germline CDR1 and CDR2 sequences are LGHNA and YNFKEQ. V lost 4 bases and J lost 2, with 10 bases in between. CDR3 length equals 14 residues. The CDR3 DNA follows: TGTGCCAGCAGCCCCTTCCTAAACACAGATACGCAGTATTTT. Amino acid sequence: CASSPFLNTDTQYF.

CDR3 in DNA: TGTGCCACCAGTGATTTAGGTGGAGGGGCCTACAATGAGCAGTTCTTC. Translated: CATSDLGGGAYNEQFF. The genes are TRBV24-1 and TRBJ2-1; a weak D match, TRBD2 (6 bases). The CDR3 contains 16 residues. Germline loops: CDR1 KGHDR, CDR2 SFDVKD. Trimming removed 1 base from V and 2 bases from J, with 11 bases in between.

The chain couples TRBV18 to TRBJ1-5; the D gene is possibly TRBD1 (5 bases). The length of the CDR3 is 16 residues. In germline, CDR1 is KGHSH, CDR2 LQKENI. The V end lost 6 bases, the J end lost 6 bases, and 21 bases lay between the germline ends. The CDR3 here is CASSAGQGGVRQPQHF. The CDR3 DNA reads TGTGCCAGCTCGGCCGGCCAGGGAGGCGTCCGTCAGCCCCAGCATTTT. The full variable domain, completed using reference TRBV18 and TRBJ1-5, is NAGVMQNPRHLVRRRGQEARLRCSPMKGHSHVYWYRQLPEEGLKFMVYLQKENIIDESGMPKERFSAEFPKEGPSILRIQQVVRGDSAAYFCASSAGQGGVRQPQHFGDGTRLSIL.

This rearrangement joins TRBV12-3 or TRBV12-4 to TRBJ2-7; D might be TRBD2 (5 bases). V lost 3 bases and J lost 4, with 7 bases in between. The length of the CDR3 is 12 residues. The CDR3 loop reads CASSFEGYEQYF. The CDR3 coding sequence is TGTGCCAGCAGTTTTGAGGGATACGAGCAGTACTTC.

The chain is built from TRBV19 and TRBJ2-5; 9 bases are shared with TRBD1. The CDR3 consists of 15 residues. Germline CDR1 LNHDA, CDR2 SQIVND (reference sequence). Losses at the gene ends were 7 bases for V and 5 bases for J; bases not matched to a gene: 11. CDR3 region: CASTPTGTGFETQYF. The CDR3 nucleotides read TGTGCCAGTACCCCCACCGGGACAGGGTTTGAGACCCAGTACTTC.

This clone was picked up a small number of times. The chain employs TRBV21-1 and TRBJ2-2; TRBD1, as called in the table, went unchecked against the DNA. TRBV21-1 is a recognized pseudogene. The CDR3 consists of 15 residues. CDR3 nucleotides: TGTGCCAGCAGCAGGTCGACAGCTCCCACCGGGGAGCTGTTTTTT. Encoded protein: CASSRSTAPTGELFF.

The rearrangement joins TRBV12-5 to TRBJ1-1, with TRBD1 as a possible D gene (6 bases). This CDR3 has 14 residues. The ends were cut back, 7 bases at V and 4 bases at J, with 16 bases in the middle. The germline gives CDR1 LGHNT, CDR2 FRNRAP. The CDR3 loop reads CASANRDQGTEAFF. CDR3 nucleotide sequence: TGTGCTAGTGCTAACAGGGACCAAGGCACTGAAGCTTTCTTT.